The following is a TCR beta chain sequence with its context. What it binds is unknown. Germline V gene lookup returns CDR1 SGHVS and CDR2 FQNEAQ. The CDR3 runs to 15 residues. Trimming took 10 bases from V and 6 from J; bases not matched to a gene: 13. This entry belongs to a study of cytomegalovirus exposure and HLA in healthy donors. Study-level results: Reported results showed that the classifier diagnosed cytomegalovirus status with high specificity and sensitivity.

The PCR employed 60 Vbeta primers together with 13 Jbeta primers. Sequencing was performed with immunoSEQ multiplex PCR; in TCRdb, only in-frame clones are kept and a portion is missing. The table shows 150,000 to 200,000 clones, with about 9% occurring only once. Sequenced material: PBMCs. This chain connects TRBV7-8 to TRBJ2-7, with 12 bases that match TRBD2. The source of this sequence is a young woman in good health and CMV-seropositive. The CDR3 region has the DNA TGTGCCACCCGGACTAGCGGGGCCCCGTTGGGCGAGCAGTACTTC. Amino acid sequence: CATRTSGAPLGEQYF.